One sample yielded the 7 T cell receptor beta chains listed below, sequenced in a study of blood T cell repertoires in COVID-19. The method was immunoSEQ multiplex PCR; TCRdb's version includes in-frame clones alone and lacks a portion of them. In the table there are just over 95,000 clones, around 76% of which are singletons. Input material: peripheral blood. Receptors were obtained from a man older than 75 with acute or convalescent COVID-19.

The CDR3 DNA follows: TGTGCCAGCAGCAAAAAGGCGAGGACAGGGAGCTCTGGAAACACCATATATTTT. It codes for CASSKKARTGSSGNTIYF. The rearrangement uses TRBV21-1 and TRBJ1-3; the table's D gene call, TRBD1, was not cross checked with the DNA. TRBV21-1 is a recognized pseudogene. The CDR3 is 18 residues long.

This chain uses TRBV5-1 with TRBJ2-1, with D maybe TRBD1 (6 bases). Germline CDR1 SGHRS, CDR2 YFSETQ. CDR3 length: 12 amino acids. Trimming pared 7 bases from V and 7 bases from J, leaving 12 bases between. The CDR3 sequence: CASGQLTNEQFF. As DNA, the CDR3 is TGCGCCAGCGGACAGTTGACAAATGAGCAGTTCTTC.

The chain links TRBV18 to TRBJ1-1; D not resolved. V lost 0 bases and J 1 base, leaving 9 bases between the germline ends. The CDR3 extends over 15 amino acids. CDR1 and CDR2 from the germline V gene are KGHSH and LQKENI. CDR3 region: CASSPPAGGNTEAFF. The CDR3 coding sequence is TGTGCCAGCTCACCACCGGCAGGTGGGAACACTGAAGCTTTCTTT. The full variable domain, rest sourced from reference TRBV18 and TRBJ1-1, is NAGVMQNPRHLVRRRGQEARLRCSPMKGHSHVYWYRQLPEEGLKFMVYLQKENIIDESGMPKERFSAEFPKEGPSILRIQQVVRGDSAAYFCASSPPAGGNTEAFFGQGTRLTVV.

The DNA for the CDR3 is TGCGCCAGCAGCCAAACAACCGTAGGGGATGATGCCAAAAACATTCAGTACTTC. Amino acids: CASSQTTVGDDAKNIQYF. The chain joins TRBV4-3 to TRBJ2-4; a weak D match, TRBD1 (5 bases). The CDR3 length is 18 residues. CDR1 LGHNA and CDR2 YSLEER come from the germline V gene. V lost 2 bases, J lost 1 base, and 18 bases lay in between.

This clone was seen many times. This chain connects TRBV15 to TRBJ2-2, with 7 bases fitting TRBD2. Trimming removed 0 bases from V and 6 bases from J; junction bases left unmatched: 10. The germline V gene has CDR1 LNHNV and CDR2 YYDKDF (reference sequence). The CDR3 runs 17 residues. This CDR3 is CATSRDGGGALAGELFF. CDR3 DNA: TGTGCCACCAGCAGAGATGGGGGGGGAGCATTGGCCGGGGAGCTGTTTTTT.

V usage is TRBV5-1 and J usage is TRBJ1-4, with 8 bases lining up with TRBD1. Germline CDR1 is SGHRS and CDR2 is YFSETQ. CDR3 length: 14 residues. Trimming took 5 bases from V and 7 from J; bases not matched to a gene: 7. CDR3 loop: CASSPDRVVEKLFF. The CDR3 coding sequence is TGCGCCAGCAGTCCGGACAGGGTAGTTGAAAAACTGTTTTTT.

This clone is a singleton in its sample. This rearrangement joins TRBV7-2 to TRBJ1-5; the match to TRBD1 covers 10 bases. This CDR3 region has 18 residues. Unmatched junction bases numbered 11, after V lost 5 bases and J lost 1 base. The germline V gene has CDR1 SGHTA and CDR2 FQGNSA. The CDR3 protein is CASSKRQGARGSNQPQHF. The CDR3, as DNA: TGTGCCAGCAGCAAGCGACAGGGGGCGCGGGGGAGCAATCAGCCCCAGCATTTT.